This T cell receptor beta chain was obtained from a study of beta chain features in type 1 diabetes. Study-level findings and limits: For type 1 diabetes patients, VDJ junctions showed fewer insertions and more deletions. Any HLA effect on TCRB rearrangement was left unresolved by small sub-analyses.

Heparinised blood was drawn once per donor, averaging around 120 mL. In the case of this clone: Its target is not known.

Germline CDR1 is MNHNS and CDR2 is SASEGT. The CDR3 totals 13 residues. The V gene lost 9 bases and the J gene lost 4 bases, with 16 bases spanning the gap. Expressed TCRB transcripts were sequenced because the entire RNA isolate underwent reverse transcription. Roughly 3.57 million reads on average were seen across naive, central memory and regulatory T cell samples. Here immunoSEQ multiplex PCR was the method, and the copy in TCRdb shows in-frame clones only, minus some. Among around 310,000 clones listed, around 10% were seen once. Sequencing was carried out using naive CD4+ T cells from blood. The TCR comes from a woman in her twenties or thirties in good health. V usage is TRBV6-1 and J usage is TRBJ2-7; maybe TRBD1 (6 bases). For the CDR3, the DNA is TGTGCCAGTCACTTGACAGGCCAATACGAGCAGTACTTC. This sequence encodes CASHLTGQYEQYF.